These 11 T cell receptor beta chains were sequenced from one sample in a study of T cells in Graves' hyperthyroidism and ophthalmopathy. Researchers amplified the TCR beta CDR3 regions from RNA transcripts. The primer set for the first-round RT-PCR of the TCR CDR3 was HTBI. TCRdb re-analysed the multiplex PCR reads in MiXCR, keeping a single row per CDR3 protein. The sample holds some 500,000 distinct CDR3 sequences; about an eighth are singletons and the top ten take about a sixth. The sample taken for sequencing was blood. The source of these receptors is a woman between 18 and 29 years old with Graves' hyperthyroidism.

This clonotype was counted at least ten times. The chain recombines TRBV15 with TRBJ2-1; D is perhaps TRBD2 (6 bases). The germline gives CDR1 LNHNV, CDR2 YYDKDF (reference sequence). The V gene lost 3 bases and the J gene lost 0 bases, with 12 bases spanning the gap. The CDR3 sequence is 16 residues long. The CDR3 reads CATSSPERASYNEQFF. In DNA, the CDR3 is TGTGCCACCAGCAGCCCGGAGCGGGCCTCCTACAATGAGCAGTTCTTC.

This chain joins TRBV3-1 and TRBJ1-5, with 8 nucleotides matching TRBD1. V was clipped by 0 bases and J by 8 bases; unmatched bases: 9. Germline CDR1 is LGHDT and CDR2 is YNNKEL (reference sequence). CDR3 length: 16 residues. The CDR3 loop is CASSQDRAGGREPQHF. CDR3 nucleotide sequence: TGTGCCAGCAGCCAAGATCGGGCAGGGGGCCGGGAGCCCCAGCATTTT. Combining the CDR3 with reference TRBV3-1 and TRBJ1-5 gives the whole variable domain DTAVSQTPKYLVTQMGNDKSIKCEQNLGHDTMYWYKQDSKKFLKIMFSYNNKELIINETVPNRFSPKSPDKAHLNLHINSLELGDSAVYFCASSQDRAGGREPQHFGDGTRLSIL.

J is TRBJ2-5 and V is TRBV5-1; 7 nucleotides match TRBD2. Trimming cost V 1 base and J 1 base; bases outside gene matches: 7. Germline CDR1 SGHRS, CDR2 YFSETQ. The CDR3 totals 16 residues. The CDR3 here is CASSLNPSGSQETQYF. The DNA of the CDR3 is TGCGCCAGCAGCTTGAACCCTAGCGGCTCCCAAGAGACCCAGTACTTC.

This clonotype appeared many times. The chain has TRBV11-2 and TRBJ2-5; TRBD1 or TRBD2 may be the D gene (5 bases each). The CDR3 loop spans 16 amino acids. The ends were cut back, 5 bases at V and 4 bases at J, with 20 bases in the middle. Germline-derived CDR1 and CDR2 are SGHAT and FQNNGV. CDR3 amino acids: CASSRFTGTRGETQYF. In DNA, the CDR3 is TGTGCCAGCAGCCGATTTACCGGGACCCGAGGAGAGACCCAGTACTTC.

The DNA for the CDR3 is TGCGCCAGCAGCTGGGGATCCCGGGAAGAAAAACTGTTTTTT. Its translation: CASSWGSREEKLFF. The gene calls are TRBV5-1 and TRBJ1-4; D unclear. Germline V CDR1 and CDR2: SGHRS, YFSETQ. The V gene lost 3 bases and the J gene lost 8 bases, with 14 bases spanning the gap. This CDR3 is 14 amino acids long.

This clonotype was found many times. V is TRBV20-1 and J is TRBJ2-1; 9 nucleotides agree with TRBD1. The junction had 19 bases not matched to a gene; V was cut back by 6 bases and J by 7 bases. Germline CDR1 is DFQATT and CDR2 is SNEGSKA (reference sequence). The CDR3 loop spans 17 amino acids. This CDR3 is CSARIQRGQGFENEQFF. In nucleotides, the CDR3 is TGCAGTGCGCGGATTCAGAGGGGACAGGGTTTTGAAAATGAGCAGTTCTTC.

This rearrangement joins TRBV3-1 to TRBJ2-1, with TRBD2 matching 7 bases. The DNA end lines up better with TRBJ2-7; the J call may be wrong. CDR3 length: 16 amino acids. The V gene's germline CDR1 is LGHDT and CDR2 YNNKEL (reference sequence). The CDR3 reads CASSQTQTSSYNEQYV. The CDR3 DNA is TGTGCCAGCAGCCAAACCCAGACTAGCTCCTACAATGAGCAGTACGTC.

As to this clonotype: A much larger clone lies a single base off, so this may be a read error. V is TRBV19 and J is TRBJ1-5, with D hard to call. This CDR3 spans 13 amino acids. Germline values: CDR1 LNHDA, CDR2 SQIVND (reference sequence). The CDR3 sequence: CANSAPSNQPQHF. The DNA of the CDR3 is TGTGCCAATAGTGCTCCCAGTAATCAGCCCCAGCATTTT.

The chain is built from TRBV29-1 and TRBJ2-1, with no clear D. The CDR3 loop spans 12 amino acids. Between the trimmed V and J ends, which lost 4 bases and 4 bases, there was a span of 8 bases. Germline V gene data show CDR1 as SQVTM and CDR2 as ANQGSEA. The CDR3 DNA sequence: TGCAGCGTTGCAGCGCAGTACAATGAGCAGTTCTTC. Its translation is CSVAAQYNEQFF.

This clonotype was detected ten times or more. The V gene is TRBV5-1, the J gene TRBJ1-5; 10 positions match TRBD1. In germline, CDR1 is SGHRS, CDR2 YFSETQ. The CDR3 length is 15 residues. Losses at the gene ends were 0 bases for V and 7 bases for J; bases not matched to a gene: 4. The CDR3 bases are TGCGCCAGCAGCTTGGCCGGGACAGGGGAACAGCCCCAGCATTTT. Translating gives CASSLAGTGEQPQHF.

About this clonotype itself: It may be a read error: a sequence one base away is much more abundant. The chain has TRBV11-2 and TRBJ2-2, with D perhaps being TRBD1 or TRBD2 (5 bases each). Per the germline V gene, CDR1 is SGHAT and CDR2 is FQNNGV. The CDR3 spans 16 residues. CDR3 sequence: CASSYTGTANTGELSF. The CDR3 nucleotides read TGTGCCAGCAGTTATACCGGGACGGCGAACACCGGGGAGCTGTCTTTT. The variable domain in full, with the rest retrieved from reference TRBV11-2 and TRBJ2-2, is EAGVAQSPRYKIIEKRQSVAFWCNPISGHATLYWYQQILGQGPKLLIQFQNNGVVDDSQLPKDRFSAERLKGVDSTLKIQPAKLEDSAVYLCASSYTGTANTGELSFGEGSRLTVL.